This TCR beta chain was identified in a study of T cells in Graves' hyperthyroidism and ophthalmopathy. General observations from the study: Within blood appeared most thyroid clonotypes that had expanded above 0.001.

This clonotype was seen ten or more times. Its antigen is unidentified. Researchers took RNA transcripts and amplified the TCR beta CDR3 regions from them. When the TCR CDR3 underwent first-round RT-PCR, the HTBI primer set was used. Each CDR3 protein is one row after TCRdb ran MiXCR on the multiplex PCR reads. The data show hundreds of thousands of distinct CDR3 sequences, roughly 18% seen once. The CDR3 contains 14 residues. Trimming took 5 bases from V and 9 from J; bases not matched to a gene: 11. CDR1 and CDR2 from the germline V gene are LNHDA and SQIVND (reference sequence). The receptor's source is a woman aged 18-29 years with Graves' ophthalmopathy. The V gene is TRBV19, the J gene TRBJ1-1, with TRBD1 identical over 8 bases. Sequences were obtained from blood. In DNA, the CDR3 is TGTGCCAGTAGTGGAGACGGACAGGGAGGAAAAGCTTTCTTT. Protein: CASSGDGQGGKAFF.